Each of the 23 T cell receptor beta chains below was sequenced from the same sample in a study of tumor-infiltrating lymphocytes in oesophageal squamous cell carcinoma. Each CDR3 protein gets one entry after TCRdb re-called the PCR reads with MiXCR. This repertoire shows under 20,000 distinct CDR3 sequences, 35% to 50% found once; its top ten account for 25% to 35%. Sequenced input: esophageal tumor tissue. The receptors were sampled from a male donor with esophageal squamous cell carcinoma.

This clonotype is categorized as medium-sized. This chain joins TRBV10-3 and TRBJ1-5; no definite D call. CDR1 is ENHRY and CDR2 is SYGVKD in the germline V gene. The CDR3 covers 13 residues. V shed 4 bases and J shed 8 bases, with 12 bases lying between them. CDR3 nucleotide sequence: TGTGCCATCAGTGTAAGAGGTATGGAGCCCCAGCATTTT. Its translation: CAISVRGMEPQHF.

V usage is TRBV7-2 and J usage is TRBJ2-3, with D tentatively TRBD1 (6 bases). Trimming shortened V by 2 bases and J by 10 bases, and 13 bases separated the two germline ends. In germline, CDR1 is SGHTA, CDR2 FQGNSA. The CDR3 runs to 13 residues. In DNA, the CDR3 is TGTGCCAGCAGCTTATCCCCAGGGGATCCGCAGTATTTT. Its protein product is CASSLSPGDPQYF.

The chain employs TRBV12-3 or TRBV12-4 and TRBJ2-7; possible D gene TRBD1, 5 bases. The DNA matches TRBJ1-2 better at its end, which makes the J call doubtful. CDR3 size: 15 residues. CDR3 in amino acids: CASSLPPGLRWGYTF. CDR3 coding DNA: TGTGCCAGCAGTTTACCCCCGGGACTCCGCTGGGGCTACACCTTC.

The V and J genes are TRBV28 and TRBJ2-5; perhaps TRBD2 as D (7 bases). The J call is in doubt because the DNA end fits TRBJ2-7 better. Germline CDR1 reads MDHEN; CDR2 reads SYDVKM. This CDR3 contains 13 residues. CDR3 nucleotide sequence: TGTGCCAGCATGGGGGGGGCTCGGTACGAGCAGTACTTC. This encodes CASMGGARYEQYF.

Notes on this clonotype: It is unclear where the CDR3 begins or ends on the DNA, so no DNA is shown, and the CDR3 is as TCRdb lists it. The rearrangement uses TRBV7-9 and TRBJ2-7; TRBD1 is taken as the D call from the table, unchecked against the DNA. The CDR3 adds up to 24 amino acids, both ends counted. CDR1 and CDR2 (germline): SEHNR, FQNEAQ (reference sequence). CDR3 amino acids: CASSRDRGLETQYFGPGGYNEQFF.

The chain is built from TRBV28 and TRBJ2-5, with TRBD1 matching 11 bases. This CDR3 is built from 17 residues. V was clipped by 3 bases and J by 13 bases; unmatched bases: 19. Germline V gene lookup returns CDR1 MDHEN and CDR2 SYDVKM. In DNA, the CDR3 is TGTGCCAGCAGTTTCCTCGGACAGGGGGCACGCCTTGTCGAGCGGTACTTC. Translation gives CASSFLGQGARLVERYF.

This clonotype was seen more than once but under ten times. The rearrangement joins TRBV2 to TRBJ1-5; D not certain. Germline V gene lookup returns CDR1 SNHLY and CDR2 FYNNEI. The V gene lost 0 bases and the J gene lost 5 bases, with 8 bases spanning the gap. This CDR3 region has 14 residues. In nucleotides, the CDR3 is TGTGCCAGCAGTGAAGCAGGGTTGGATCAGCCCCAGCATTTT. Protein sequence: CASSEAGLDQPQHF.

The rearrangement links TRBV19 to TRBJ2-5, with TRBD1 matching over 11 bases. The J call may be mistaken, given a closer DNA end match to TRBJ2-7. The CDR3 has 14 amino acids. CDR1 is LNHDA, CDR2 SQIVND, per germline (reference sequence). CDR3 in DNA: TGTGCCAGTAGTAAGGACAGGGGGCGAGACGAGCAGTACTTC. Encoded protein: CASSKDRGRDEQYF.

Note on this clonotype: This may be a read error: a much more frequent sequence differs by one nucleotide. The chain recombines TRBV5-1 with TRBJ2-1, with 9 bases matching TRBD1. Near its end, the DNA agrees better with TRBJ2-5, so the J call may be wrong. The CDR3 runs to 16 residues. Per germline, CDR1 SGHRS and CDR2 YFSETQ. CDR3 in amino acids: CTSSWGPTGGEETQYF. The CDR3 DNA is TGCACCAGCAGCTGGGGGCCGACAGGGGGTGAGGAGACCCAGTACTTC.

This clonotype was counted many times. J is TRBJ2-5 and V is TRBV9, with a weak D call TRBD1 (6 bases). CDR1 is SGDLS and CDR2 is YYNGEE in the germline V gene. The CDR3 runs 14 residues. V lost 4 bases and J lost 4, with 14 bases in between. In nucleotides, the CDR3 is TGTGCCAGCAGCTTAGGACAGATTGGAGAGACCCAGTACTTC. Protein sequence: CASSLGQIGETQYF. Combining the CDR3 with reference TRBV9 and TRBJ2-5 gives the whole variable domain DSGVTQTPKHLITATGQRVTLRCSPRSGDLSVYWYQQSLDQGLQFLIQYYNGEERAKGNILERFSAQQFPDLHSELNLSSLELGDSALYFCASSLGQIGETQYFGPGTRLLVL.

V and J are TRBV28 and TRBJ2-1, with D hard to call. Germline CDR1 and CDR2: MDHEN and SYDVKM. V was shortened by 3 bases and J by 0 bases, with 9 bases between the two germline ends. The length of the CDR3 is 15 residues. Here the CDR3 reads CASSLSFPSYNEQFF. CDR3 DNA sequence: TGTGCCAGCAGTTTGTCCTTCCCCTCCTACAATGAGCAGTTCTTC.

The gene calls are TRBV10-3 and TRBJ2-5, with 11 positions matching TRBD2. Judging by the DNA end, TRBJ2-1 fits better; the J call may be wrong. This CDR3 has 14 residues. Germline assignment: CDR1 ENHRY and CDR2 SYGVKD. The CDR3 is CAISTGTSGKLQFF. DNA of the CDR3: TGTGCCATCAGTACCGGGACTAGCGGTAAGCTGCAGTTCTTC.

This clonotype was detected only a few times. The junction shows a germline mismatch at one end, possibly a read error. This chain's CDR3 is CASSLGPAGDNEQFF. The DNA of the CDR3 is TGTGCTAGCAGCTTAGGTCCTGCAGGGGACAATGAGCAGTTCTTC. The rearrangement uses TRBV7-6 and TRBJ2-1, with TRBD1 as a possible D gene (6 bases). The germline V gene encodes CDR1 SGHVS and CDR2 FNYEAQ. The CDR3 spans 15 residues.

V and J are TRBV11-2 and TRBJ2-3, with D perhaps TRBD2 (5 bases). Germline V gene data show CDR1 as SGHAT and CDR2 as FQNNGV. V lost 5 bases and J lost 0, with 12 bases in between. CDR3 length: 15 residues. The CDR3 DNA is TGTGCCAGCAGCCTCCGGGGTCCTAGCACAGATACGCAGTATTTT. Translation: CASSLRGPSTDTQYF.

The rearrangement joins TRBV7-4 to TRBJ2-3; 12 bases map to TRBD2. CDR1 and CDR2 from the germline V gene are SGHVT and SQSDAQ. V lost 5 bases to trimming and J lost 7 bases; unmatched junction nucleotides: 7. There are 15 residues in the CDR3. This CDR3 reads CASSPETSGSYTQYF. CDR3 coding DNA: TGTGCCAGCAGCCCCGAGACTAGCGGGAGTTATACGCAGTATTTT.

This clonotype was recorded many times. The CDR3 spells CASSQGSSGRNEQFF. CDR3 DNA: TGTGCCAGCAGCCAAGGGTCTAGCGGGAGGAATGAGCAGTTCTTC. This chain links TRBV4-2 with TRBJ2-1; 11 bases line up with TRBD2. Germline V CDR1 and CDR2: LGHNA, YNFKEQ. J lost 7 bases, V lost 1 base, and 3 bases had no gene match. This CDR3 has 15 amino acids.

Comments on this clonotype: Relative to the germline gene, one junction end is altered; a read error may explain this. The J gene is TRBJ2-3, the V gene TRBV5-3, with D possibly TRBD2 on 5 matching bases. TRBV5-3 is designated an ORF whose function remains uncertain. This CDR3 has 15 residues. CDR3 protein: CASSLALAHTDTQYF. DNA of the CDR3: TGTGCCAGCAGCTTGGCCCTAGCCCATACAGATACGCAGTATTTT.

The chain couples TRBV2 to TRBJ2-1; D possibly corresponds to TRBD1 (6 bases). Gene TRBJ2-7 matches the end of the DNA better, so the J call may be wrong. The CDR3 loop spans 13 amino acids. Germline CDR1 is SNHLY and CDR2 is FYNNEI. The CDR3 loop reads CASSDRGFNEQYF. The CDR3 DNA reads as TGTGCCAGCAGTGACAGGGGATTCAACGAGCAGTACTTC.

This clonotype turned up a few times. Here the CDR3 omits its conserved ending phenylalanine or tryptophan, so a read error is the likely source. Because the CDR3's place on the DNA is in doubt, the DNA is left out and the CDR3 is given as listed by TCRdb. V is TRBV7-9 and J is TRBJ2-1; the D call in the table, TRBD2, was not verified against the DNA. The CDR3 region is 19 residues in length, termini included. The germline V gene has CDR1 SEHNR and CDR2 FQNEAQ (reference sequence). This chain's CDR3 is CASSLALAGESYDEQYFGN.

V usage is TRBV7-6 and J usage is TRBJ2-3, with TRBD2 identical over 10 bases. CDR3 length: 16 amino acids. Germline V lookup: CDR1 SGHVS, CDR2 FNYEAQ. V was pared by 1 base and J by 1 base, with 2 bases of the junction left unmatched. CDR3 sequence reads: CASSLVSGGGTDTQYF. DNA of the CDR3: TGTGCCAGCAGCTTAGTCAGCGGGGGGGGCACAGATACGCAGTATTTT.

This clonotype has ten or more counts. The V call is TRBV6-1, the J call TRBJ2-7, with TRBD1 matching over 8 bases. CDR1 and CDR2 (germline): MNHNS, SASEGT. This CDR3 spans 14 amino acids. The V segment lost 6 bases and the J segment 2 bases; nucleotides outside the gene matches: 6. CDR3 region: CASSHAQGAYEQYF. The CDR3 DNA reads as TGTGCCAGCAGCCACGCACAGGGGGCCTACGAGCAGTACTTC.

This clonotype showed up just once. Germline is not matched at one junction end, which may reflect a read error. The chain joins TRBV11-2 to TRBJ2-1; possible D gene TRBD1, 6 bases. The germline CDR1 and CDR2 sequences are SGHAT and FQNNGV. The CDR3 consists of 16 residues. DNA of the CDR3: TGTGCCAGCAGCTTAGTGGCTCGACAGGCCAATTCACCCCTCCACTTC. It yields the protein CASSLVARQANSPLHF.

The sample holds many counts of this clonotype. A junction boundary mismatches the germline segment, possibly from a read error. The chain recombines TRBV7-7 with TRBJ2-5; 10 nucleotides line up with TRBD2. Per the germline V gene, CDR1 is SSHAT and CDR2 is FNYEAQ (reference sequence). This CDR3 is 15 amino acids long. The CDR3 DNA follows: TGTGCTAGCAGCCCCCGACTAGCGGGTGTGGAGACCCAGTACTTC. Translating it yields CASSPRLAGVETQYF.